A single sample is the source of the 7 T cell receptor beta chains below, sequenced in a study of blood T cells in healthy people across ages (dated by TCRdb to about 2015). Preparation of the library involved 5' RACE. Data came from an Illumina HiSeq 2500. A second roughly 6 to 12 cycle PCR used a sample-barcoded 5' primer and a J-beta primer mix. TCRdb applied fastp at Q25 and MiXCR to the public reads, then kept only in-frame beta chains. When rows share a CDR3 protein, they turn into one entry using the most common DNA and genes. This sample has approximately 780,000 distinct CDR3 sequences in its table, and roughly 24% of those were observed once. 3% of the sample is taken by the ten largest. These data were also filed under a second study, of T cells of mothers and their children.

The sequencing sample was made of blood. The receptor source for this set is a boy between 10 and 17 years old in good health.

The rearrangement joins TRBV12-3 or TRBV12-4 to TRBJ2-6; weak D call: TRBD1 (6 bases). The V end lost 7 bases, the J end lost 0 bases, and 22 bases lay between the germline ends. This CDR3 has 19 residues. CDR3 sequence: CASTLGGMGFPSGANVLTF. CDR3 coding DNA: TGTGCCAGCACCTTAGGGGGTATGGGCTTCCCCTCTGGGGCCAACGTCCTGACTTTC.

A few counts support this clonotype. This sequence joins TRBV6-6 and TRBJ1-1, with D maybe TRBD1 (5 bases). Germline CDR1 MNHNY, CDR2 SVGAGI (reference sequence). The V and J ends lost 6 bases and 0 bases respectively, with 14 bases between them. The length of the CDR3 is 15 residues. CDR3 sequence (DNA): TGTGCCAGCAGGACCCTCATGGACATGAACACTGAAGCTTTCTTT. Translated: CASRTLMDMNTEAFF.

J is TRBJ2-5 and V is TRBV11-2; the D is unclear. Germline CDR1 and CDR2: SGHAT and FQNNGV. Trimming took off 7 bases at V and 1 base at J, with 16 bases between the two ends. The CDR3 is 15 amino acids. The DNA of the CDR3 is TGTGCCAGCATCCCAAGGAGAGGATTCCAAGAGACCCAGTACTTC. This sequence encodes CASIPRRGFQETQYF. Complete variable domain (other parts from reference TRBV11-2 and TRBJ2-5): EAGVAQSPRYKIIEKRQSVAFWCNPISGHATLYWYQQILGQGPKLLIQFQNNGVVDDSQLPKDRFSAERLKGVDSTLKIQPAKLEDSAVYLCASIPRRGFQETQYFGPGTRLLVL.

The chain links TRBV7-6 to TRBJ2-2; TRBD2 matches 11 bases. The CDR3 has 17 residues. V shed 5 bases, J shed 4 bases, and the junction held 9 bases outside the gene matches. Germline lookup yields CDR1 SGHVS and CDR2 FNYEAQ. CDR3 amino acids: CASSPGSTSGGTGELFF. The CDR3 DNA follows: TGTGCCAGCAGCCCCGGGAGTACTAGCGGGGGCACCGGGGAGCTGTTTTTT.

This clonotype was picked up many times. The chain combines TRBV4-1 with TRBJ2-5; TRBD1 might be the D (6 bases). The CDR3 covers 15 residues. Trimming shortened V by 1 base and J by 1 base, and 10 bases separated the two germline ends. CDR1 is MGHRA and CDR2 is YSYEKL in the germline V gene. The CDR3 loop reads CASSQGPQGQETQYF. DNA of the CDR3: TGCGCCAGCAGCCAAGGGCCACAGGGCCAAGAGACCCAGTACTTC.

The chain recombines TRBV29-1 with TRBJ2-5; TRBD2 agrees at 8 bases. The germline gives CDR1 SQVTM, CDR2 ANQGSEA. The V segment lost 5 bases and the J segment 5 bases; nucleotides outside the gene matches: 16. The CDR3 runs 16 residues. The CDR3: CSVNRQRGGPGETQYF. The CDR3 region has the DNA TGCAGCGTTAACAGGCAACGGGGGGGCCCCGGTGAGACCCAGTACTTC.

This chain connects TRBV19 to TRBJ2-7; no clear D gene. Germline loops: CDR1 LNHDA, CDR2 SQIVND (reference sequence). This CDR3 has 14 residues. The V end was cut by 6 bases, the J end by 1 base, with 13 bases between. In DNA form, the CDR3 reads TGTGCCAGTAGCTTGGGATCCAATTCCTACGAGCAGTACTTC. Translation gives CASSLGSNSYEQYF.